This T cell receptor beta chain was identified during a study of blood T cell repertoires in COVID-19. Participants' own reports of clinical history determined their cohort assignment. Germline CDR1 and CDR2: KGHSH and LQKENI. Trimming at V came to 8 bases and at J to 6 bases, leaving 5 bases not matched to a gene. The CDR3 sequence is 12 residues long. Clones were read by immunoSEQ multiplex PCR, and TCRdb kept only the in-frame ones, dropping some. The sample consists of roughly 300,000 clones, 70% to 90% of them appearing once. This rearrangement joins TRBV18 to TRBJ1-1, with 8 positions matching TRBD1. The receptor was isolated from a woman in her twenties or thirties who had recovered from COVID-19. The sequenced sample was PBMCs or T cells enriched from blood (not recorded which). The CDR3 sequence is CASAPDRAEAFF. The CDR3 DNA sequence: TGTGCCAGCGCCCCGGACAGGGCTGAAGCTTTCTTT. Combining the CDR3 with reference TRBV18 and TRBJ1-1 gives the whole variable domain NAGVMQNPRHLVRRRGQEARLRCSPMKGHSHVYWYRQLPEEGLKFMVYLQKENIIDESGMPKERFSAEFPKEGPSILRIQQVVRGDSAAYFCASAPDRAEAFFGQGTRLTVV.